One and the same sample provided the 27 T cell receptor beta chains below, sequenced in a study of blood T cell repertoires in COVID-19. Some clones are missing from TCRdb's copy, which holds only in-frame ones; the method was immunoSEQ multiplex PCR. The sample lists approximately 89,000 clones, approximately 72% occurring once. Sequencing was performed on peripheral blood. These TCRs come from a man aged 70-80 years with acute or convalescent COVID-19.

This clone was seen only once. V is TRBV3-1 (or the pseudogene TRBV3-2) and J is TRBJ1-2, with TRBD1 matching over 11 bases. The V segment lost 3 bases and the J segment 7 bases; nucleotides outside the gene matches: 7. Germline loops: CDR1 LGHDT, CDR2 YNNKEL (reference sequence). The CDR3 spans 15 residues. CDR3 sequence: CASSHWTGGRSGYTF. The CDR3 region has the DNA TGTGCCAGCAGCCACTGGACAGGGGGCAGGAGTGGCTACACCTTC.

The chain combines TRBV3-1 (or the pseudogene TRBV3-2) with TRBJ1-1; tentative D call: TRBD1 (6 bases). Trimming took off 4 bases at V and 1 base at J, with 10 bases between the two ends. The CDR3 runs 14 residues. CDR1 is LGHDT and CDR2 is YNNKEL in the germline V gene (reference sequence). The CDR3 reads CASSRRTENTEAFF. The CDR3 nucleotides are TGTGCCAGCAGCCGGAGGACAGAGAACACTGAAGCTTTCTTT.

The gene calls are TRBV11-3 and TRBJ2-7, with D possibly TRBD1 on 5 matching bases. Trimming took 0 bases from V and 7 from J, leaving 10 bases between them. The CDR3 loop spans 13 amino acids. Per the germline V gene, CDR1 is SGHNT and CDR2 is YENEEA. Here the CDR3 reads CASSLDGQGEQYF. For the CDR3, the DNA is TGTGCCAGCAGCTTAGATGGTCAGGGTGAGCAGTACTTC.

The chain links TRBV19 to TRBJ2-7; 10 bases map to TRBD2. The CDR3 is made up of 14 amino acids. CDR1 and CDR2 from the germline V gene are LNHDA and SQIVND (reference sequence). V lost 6 bases to trimming and J lost 5 bases; unmatched junction nucleotides: 7. CDR3 coding DNA: TGTGCCAGTAGCCTAGCGGGAGCCGATGACGAGCAGTACTTC. Translating gives CASSLAGADDEQYF.

The rearrangement joins TRBV6-6 to TRBJ1-5; 7 bases are a match to TRBD1. The CDR3 has 19 amino acids. Germline CDR1 and CDR2: MNHNY and SVGAGI (reference sequence). V trimming: 5 bases; J trimming: 0 bases; junction bases outside the gene matches: 16. Written as DNA, the CDR3 is TGTGCCAGCAGTCCTTCCATACCGGGACAGATCTTTAGCAATCAGCCCCAGCATTTT. Its translation: CASSPSIPGQIFSNQPQHF.

At least ten counts were recorded for this clone. The chain combines TRBV24-1 with TRBJ1-4; D not certain. The CDR3 extends over 14 amino acids. CDR1 is KGHDR and CDR2 is SFDVKD in the germline V gene. V was trimmed by 4 bases and J by 0 bases, leaving 5 bases between them. CDR3 nucleotides: TGTGCCACCAGTGACCCTGCAACTAATGAAAAACTGTTTTTT. Its protein product is CATSDPATNEKLFF.

The chain is built from TRBV3-1 (or the pseudogene TRBV3-2) and TRBJ2-7, with 11 bases aligning to TRBD1. CDR1 and CDR2 (germline): LGHDT, YNNKEL (reference sequence). The CDR3 has 14 residues. With 4 bases clipped from V and 6 bases from J, the junction kept 5 bases outside the gene matches. CDR3 in amino acids: CASSRTGGAFEQYF. The CDR3 bases are TGTGCCAGCAGCCGGACAGGGGGCGCGTTCGAGCAGTACTTC.

The chain has TRBV6-2 or TRBV6-3 and TRBJ2-3; D gene uncertain. V was cut by 5 bases and J by 0 bases, with 9 bases left in between. CDR3 length: 14 amino acids. Germline CDR1 reads MNHEY; CDR2 reads SVGEGT. CDR3: CASSLGLSTDTQYF. In DNA form, the CDR3 reads TGTGCCAGCAGTCTCGGTTTAAGCACAGATACGCAGTATTTT.

This chain joins TRBV11-2 and TRBJ2-5; tentative D call: TRBD1 (6 bases). Trimming stripped 4 bases from V and 7 bases from J, with 7 bases between. Germline V gives CDR1 SGHAT, CDR2 FQNNGV. This CDR3 contains 11 residues. The CDR3 loop reads CASSSRGTQYF. The CDR3 nucleotides read TGTGCCAGCAGCTCCAGGGGGACCCAGTACTTC.

The chain couples TRBV6-5 to TRBJ1-1, with 10 bases that match TRBD1. After removal of 5 bases from V and 6 bases from J, the junction contained 3 bases not matched to a gene. Germline-derived CDR1 and CDR2 are MNHEY and SVGAGI. The CDR3 has 13 residues. CDR3 region: CASSRDRGPEAFF. CDR3 DNA: TGTGCCAGCAGTCGTGACAGGGGGCCTGAAGCTTTCTTT.

This rearrangement joins TRBV19 to TRBJ1-5; perhaps TRBD1 as D (6 bases). Germline CDR1 is LNHDA and CDR2 is SQIVND (reference sequence). V was clipped by 3 bases and J by 5 bases, with 14 bases between them. CDR3 size: 15 residues. This CDR3 reads CASSMARGYHQPQHF. The CDR3 DNA sequence: TGTGCCAGTAGTATGGCCAGGGGTTACCATCAGCCCCAGCATTTT.

The rearrangement uses TRBV19 and TRBJ2-2; D is uncertain. This CDR3 spans 14 amino acids. V lost 4 bases and J lost 3, with 9 bases in between. CDR1 and CDR2 (germline): LNHDA, SQIVND (reference sequence). CDR3 DNA sequence: TGTGCCAGTAGTAGATCTACGGACACCGGGGAGCTGTTTTTT. Its translation: CASSRSTDTGELFF.

The count of this clone is one. The chain uses TRBV28 and TRBJ1-2, with D possibly TRBD1 on 6 matching bases. V shed 9 bases and J shed 4 bases, with 9 bases lying between them. The CDR3 sequence is 11 residues long. Germline V gives CDR1 MDHEN, CDR2 SYDVKM. The CDR3 DNA reads as TGTGCCAGTGGGACAACCTATGGCTACACCTTC. Translating it yields CASGTTYGYTF.

The chain links TRBV27 to TRBJ2-5; 8 bases match TRBD1. V lost 6 bases, J lost 4 bases, and 4 bases stayed unmatched. Germline values: CDR1 MNHEY, CDR2 SMNVEV (reference sequence). This CDR3 has 13 residues. CDR3 coding DNA: TGTGCCAGCAGGCTACAGGGGGGAGAGACCCAGTACTTC. Translated, it gives CASRLQGGETQYF.

The chain employs TRBV28 and TRBJ2-1; D might be TRBD2 (7 bases). The ends were cut back, 3 bases at V and 5 bases at J, with 11 bases in the middle. CDR1 is MDHEN and CDR2 is SYDVKM in the germline V gene. The CDR3 has 14 amino acids. CDR3 sequence (DNA): TGTGCCAGCAGTTTGGCGGGGGCCGACAATGAGCAGTTCTTC. The encoded protein is CASSLAGADNEQFF.

The V gene is TRBV27, the J gene TRBJ2-7; TRBD2 matches at 7 bases. V gave up 2 bases and J gave up 3 bases; unmatched junction bases: 1. This CDR3 is built from 13 residues. In germline, CDR1 is MNHEY, CDR2 SMNVEV (reference sequence). CDR3 DNA: TGTGCCAGCAGTTTAAAGCGGGACTACGAGCAGTACTTC. This translates into CASSLKRDYEQYF.

CDR3 sequence: CAWSPDRGGELFF. The CDR3 nucleotides read TGTGCCTGGAGTCCGGACAGGGGAGGGGAGCTGTTTTTT. This chain connects TRBV30 to TRBJ2-2, with 9 bases identical to TRBD1. Germline trimming cut 2 bases from V and 8 bases from J; bases unmatched to any gene: 3. This CDR3 spans 13 amino acids. Germline CDR1 and CDR2: GTSNPN and SVGIG (reference sequence).

The chain employs TRBV14 and TRBJ1-6; 9 bases agree with TRBD1. Germline V gene sequence: CDR1 SGHDN, CDR2 FVKESK. This CDR3 is built from 20 residues. Trimming removed 1 base from V and 9 bases from J; junction bases left unmatched: 19. This chain's CDR3 is CASSQAVGQGPLGRTSPLHF. The CDR3, as DNA: TGTGCCAGCAGCCAAGCCGTGGGACAGGGACCCCTCGGGAGGACTTCACCCCTCCACTTT.

The chain employs TRBV11-3 and TRBJ2-1; TRBD1 matches 7 bases. Germline values: CDR1 SGHNT, CDR2 YENEEA. With V trimmed by 1 base and J by 7 bases, 1 base remained unmatched. The CDR3 totals 13 residues. The CDR3 here is CASSLAGGNEQFF. The CDR3 nucleotides are TGTGCCAGCAGCTTAGCAGGGGGTAATGAGCAGTTCTTC.

The chain carries TRBV29-1 and TRBJ1-2; D is possibly TRBD1 (6 bases). The V gene lost 7 bases and the J gene lost 1 base, with 13 bases spanning the gap. Germline lookup yields CDR1 SQVTM and CDR2 ANQGSEA. The length of the CDR3 is 13 residues. The CDR3 loop reads CSAAGQSNYGYTF. CDR3 coding DNA: TGCAGCGCCGCTGGACAGAGTAACTATGGCTACACCTTC.

The count of this clone is one. The V and J genes are TRBV11-2 and TRBJ1-4, with 7 nucleotides matching TRBD1. The V and J ends lost 1 base and 8 bases, in that order; junction bases with no gene match: 7. Germline V lookup: CDR1 SGHAT, CDR2 FQNNGV. This CDR3 comprises 15 residues. The CDR3 sequence is CASSLAGQLSEKLFF. For the CDR3, the DNA is TGTGCCAGCAGCTTAGCGGGACAGCTTTCCGAAAAACTGTTTTTT.

J is TRBJ2-1 and V is TRBV10-3; D uncertain. Germline-derived CDR1 and CDR2 are ENHRY and SYGVKD. With 3 bases removed from V and 4 bases from J, the gap between germline ends came to 4 bases. The CDR3 loop spans 12 amino acids. The CDR3 loop is CAISDPYNEQFF. CDR3 bases: TGTGCCATCAGTGACCCGTACAATGAGCAGTTCTTC.

V and J are TRBV10-3 and TRBJ1-1; 8 nucleotides agree with TRBD1. The CDR3 extends over 12 amino acids. The germline CDR1 and CDR2 sequences are ENHRY and SYGVKD. Trimming at V came to 3 bases and at J to 6 bases, leaving 0 bases not matched to a gene. For the CDR3, the DNA is TGTGCCATCAGTGACAGGGGGCCTGAAGCTTTCTTT. The encoded protein is CAISDRGPEAFF.

The J gene is TRBJ1-2, the V gene TRBV28; D is ambiguous. CDR3 length equals 17 residues. The V gene's germline CDR1 is MDHEN and CDR2 SYDVKM. The V gene lost 2 bases and the J gene lost 7 bases, with 23 bases spanning the gap. The CDR3 DNA reads TGTGCCAGCAGTTTAAATCGTTTTAGGAGGACCGGAGGTGGCTACACCTTC. Translating it yields CASSLNRFRRTGGGYTF.

The gene calls are TRBV19 and TRBJ2-7, with TRBD1 matching over 9 bases. Per the germline V gene, CDR1 is LNHDA and CDR2 is SQIVND (reference sequence). Germline trimming cut 0 bases from V and 3 bases from J; bases unmatched to any gene: 6. The CDR3 has 16 residues. The CDR3 bases are TGTGCCAGTAGTATAGATCGGACAGGGGAGGTCTACGAGCAGTACTTC. Translating it yields CASSIDRTGEVYEQYF.

V gene TRBV30 combines with J gene TRBJ2-2; D perhaps matches TRBD1 (5 bases). The CDR3 is 14 amino acids. Germline-derived CDR1 and CDR2 are GTSNPN and SVGIG (reference sequence). V gave up 4 bases and J gave up 3 bases, with 12 bases separating them. The CDR3 here is CAWTARTHTGELFF. In nucleotides, the CDR3 is TGTGCCTGGACCGCTAGGACACACACCGGGGAGCTGTTTTTT.

As concerns this clone: Other DNA sequences from this sample encode an identical CDR3 as well. CDR3 residues: CATSDLDSNYGYTF. CDR3 DNA sequence: TGTGCCACCAGTGATCTGGACAGTAACTATGGCTACACCTTC. The chain recombines TRBV24-1 with TRBJ1-2; weak D call: TRBD1 (6 bases). The CDR3 consists of 14 residues. Per germline, CDR1 KGHDR and CDR2 SFDVKD. The V end was cut by 3 bases, the J end by 1 base, with 8 bases between.